This T cell receptor (beta chain) was documented in a study of beta chain features in type 1 diabetes (dated by TCRdb to the late 2010s). Regarding the study in general: No differences in mean age, gender distribution, total cell number or subset yield were found between patients and healthy donors. A total of 100 million to 140 million sorted cells were examined across all samples, and the number of cells per subset was strongly correlated with RNA yield. Whereas all 30 or so donors provided naive and central memory subsets, regulatory and stem cell-like memory subsets were isolated from just 8 patients and about 8 healthy donors. In the study, TCRB repertoires of sorted circulating CD4+ T cell subsets from recently diagnosed type 1 diabetes patients were compared with those of matched healthy donors.

In regard to this clone: Its antigen has not been determined. Nothing much larger sits one base from this clone, and base qualities are not available.

A single peripheral blood draw of approximately 110 mL on average was collected from each donor into heparinised tubes. Using a panel that included CD45RO, CCR7, CD25, CD127, CD95 and CD27, naive, central memory, regulatory and stem cell-like memory CD4+ T cells were sorted on a BD FACSAria II. Purity was above 98% for every sorted population. PBMCs were isolated right away by Lymphoprep density gradient centrifugation and were stained directly, without culture. Samples were stained and sorted in pairs, with one healthy donor and one patient per experiment, so that batch effects were minimized. Study-level results and caveats: Because cDNA was sequenced instead of genomic DNA, highly expressing activated cells could be over-represented, though the groups showed no difference in activation or CD3 levels. PCR may preferentially amplify shorter templates, but because patient and control samples were amplified and corrected together, any resulting skew would affect both groups equally. HLA sub-analyses involved small numbers of individuals, so any influence of HLA type on TCRB rearrangement remained unresolved. Fewer insertions and more nucleotide deletions at VDJ recombination sites were observed in patients with type 1 diabetes, implying thymic rearrangement abnormalities. In all four CD4+ subsets, TCRB CDR3 length was moderately but significantly shorter in type 1 diabetes patients. The naive, central memory and regulatory TCRB repertoires appeared to resemble one another more closely among patients than among healthy donors.

The High Capacity cDNA Reverse Transcription Kit was used to reverse transcribe all of the isolated RNA, meaning that expressed TCRB transcripts were what got sequenced. Deep immunoSEQ sequencing was performed on naive, central memory and regulatory T cell samples, with an average of around 3.5 million total reads per sample. Sorted cells were lysed in RLT buffer and RNA was extracted with DNase-treated RNeasy Micro or Mini kits, depending on cell number. Each cell subset was processed separately to prevent cross-contamination, with patient and healthy donor samples processed together. TCRB sequences were amplified from cDNA with the immunoSEQ multiplex PCR, producing 87-bp fragments spanning the CDR3 region. Sequencing of the amplicons was done on the Illumina HiSeq platform. In the source study's methods: PCR bias was computationally corrected using synthetic template baselines, reads within Hamming distance 2 were collapsed, and singletons that could not be merged were discarded. Reads were aligned against IMGT so that V, D and J genes, CDR3 length and insertions or deletions at six rearrangement sites could be assigned. Clonotype counts were normalized to sorted cell number within each subset before computing true diversity and Gini coefficients with the tcR R package. The overlap coefficient, calculated on TCRB nucleotide sequences, was used to measure repertoire sharing. TCRdb stores this immuneACCESS table with in-frame sequences only. Part of the clones is absent; in the studies checked, under half of the shortfall reflects unresolved V genes, and no reason is known for the rest. Clonal size and the V and J genes are those of that table, whereas D and trimming came from the DNA. Present in this sample are around 180,000 clones, 10% to 15% of which were seen just once. Of the sample, 0.6% to 0.8% falls within the top ten clones.

V loses 7 bases at its end and J loses 4 bases; junction bases beyond the gene matches: 6. Based on the germline V gene, the CDR1 and CDR2 sequences are MGHDK and SYGVNS. CDR3 length: 14 amino acids, cysteine to phenylalanine. Only the CDR3 DNA is retained, 42 bases long and in frame from the first base. This receptor chain uses TRBV25-1 and TRBJ2-7; 11 middle bases align to TRBD1. The source material was central memory CD4+ T cells from blood. This clonotype was obtained from a woman under 30 in good health. CDR3 region: CASTRGQGGYEQYF. The nucleotide sequence is given as TGTGCCAGCACAAGGGGACAGGGGGGTTACGAGCAGTACTTC.